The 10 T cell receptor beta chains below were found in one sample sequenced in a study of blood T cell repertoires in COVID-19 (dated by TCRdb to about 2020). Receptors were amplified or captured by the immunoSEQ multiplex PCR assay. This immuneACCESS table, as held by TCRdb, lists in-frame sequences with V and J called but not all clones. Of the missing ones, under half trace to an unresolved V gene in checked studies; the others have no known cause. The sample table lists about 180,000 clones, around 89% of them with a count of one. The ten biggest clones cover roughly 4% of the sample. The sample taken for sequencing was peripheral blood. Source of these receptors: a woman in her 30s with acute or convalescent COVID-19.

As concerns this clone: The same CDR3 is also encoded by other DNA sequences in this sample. As DNA, the CDR3 is TGTGCCAGCAGCACCGGGGTTGGCAATGAGCAGTTCTTC. Protein product: CASSTGVGNEQFF. This chain connects TRBV11-3 to TRBJ2-1, with D tentatively TRBD2 (5 bases). The CDR3 extends over 13 amino acids. V was clipped by 5 bases and J by 6 bases, with 11 bases between them. Germline V CDR1 and CDR2: SGHNT, YENEEA.

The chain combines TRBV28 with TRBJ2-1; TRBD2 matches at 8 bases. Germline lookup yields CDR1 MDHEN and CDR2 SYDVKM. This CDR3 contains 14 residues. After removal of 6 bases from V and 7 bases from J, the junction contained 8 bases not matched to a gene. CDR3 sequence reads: CASSTQGLANEQFF. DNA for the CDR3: TGTGCCAGCAGCACCCAAGGACTAGCTAATGAGCAGTTCTTC.

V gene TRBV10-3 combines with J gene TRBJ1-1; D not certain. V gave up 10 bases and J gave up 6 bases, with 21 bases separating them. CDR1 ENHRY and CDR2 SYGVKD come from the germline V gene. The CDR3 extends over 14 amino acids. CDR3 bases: TGTGCCACCGGGCGGTCGACCGGGAGGGCTGAAGCTTTCTTT. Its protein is CATGRSTGRAEAFF.

CDR3 bases: TGTGCCGGGGGCGAAGACCCGATGGCTTTCTTT. It codes for CAGGEDPMAFF. V gene TRBV21-1 combines with J gene TRBJ1-1; the table's D call TRBD1 went unverified against the DNA. TRBV21-1 is noted as a pseudogene. The CDR3 contains 11 residues.

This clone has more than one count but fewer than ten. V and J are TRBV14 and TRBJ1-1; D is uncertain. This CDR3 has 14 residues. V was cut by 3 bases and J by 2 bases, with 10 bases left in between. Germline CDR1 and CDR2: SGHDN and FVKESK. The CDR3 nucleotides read TGTGCCAGCAGCCATCCGCCAGTAAACACTGAAGCTTTCTTT. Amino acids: CASSHPPVNTEAFF.

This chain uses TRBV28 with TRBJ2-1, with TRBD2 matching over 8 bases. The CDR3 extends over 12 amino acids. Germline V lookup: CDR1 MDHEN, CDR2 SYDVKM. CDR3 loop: CSGSFTYNEQFF. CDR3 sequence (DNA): TGTAGCGGGAGTTTCACCTACAATGAGCAGTTCTTC.

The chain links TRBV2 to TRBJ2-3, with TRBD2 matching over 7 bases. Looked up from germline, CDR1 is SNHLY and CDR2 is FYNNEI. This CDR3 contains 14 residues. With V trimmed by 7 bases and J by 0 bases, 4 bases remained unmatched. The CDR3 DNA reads TGTGCCAGCAAGAATAGCGGGAGCACAGATACGCAGTATTTT. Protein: CASKNSGSTDTQYF. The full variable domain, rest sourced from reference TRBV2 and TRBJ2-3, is EPEVTQTPSHQVTQMGQEVILRCVPISNHLYFYWYRQILGQKVEFLVSFYNNEISEKSEIFDDQFSVERPDGSNFTLKIRSTKLEDSAMYFCASKNSGSTDTQYFGPGTRLTVL.

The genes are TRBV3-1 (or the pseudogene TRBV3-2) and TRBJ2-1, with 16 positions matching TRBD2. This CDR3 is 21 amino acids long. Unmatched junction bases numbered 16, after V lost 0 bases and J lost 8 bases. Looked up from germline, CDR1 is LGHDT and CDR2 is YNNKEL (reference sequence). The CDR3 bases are TGTGCCAGCAGCCAAGATTTGGGACTAGCGGGAGGGTTGGATTCTCCCCATGAGCAGTTCTTC. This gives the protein CASSQDLGLAGGLDSPHEQFF.

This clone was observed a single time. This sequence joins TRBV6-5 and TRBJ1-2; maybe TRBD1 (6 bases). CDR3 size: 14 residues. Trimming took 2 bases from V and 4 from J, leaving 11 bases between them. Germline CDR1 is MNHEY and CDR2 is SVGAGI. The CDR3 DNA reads TGTGCCAGCAGTTACAACAGGGCTGGCTATGGCTACACCTTC. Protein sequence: CASSYNRAGYGYTF.

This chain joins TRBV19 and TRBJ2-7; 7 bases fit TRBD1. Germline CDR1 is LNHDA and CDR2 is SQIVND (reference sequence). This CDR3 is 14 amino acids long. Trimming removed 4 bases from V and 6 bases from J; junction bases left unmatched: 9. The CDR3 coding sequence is TGTGCCAGTAGTAATCCCAACAGGGGAGTCGAGCAGTACTTC. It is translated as CASSNPNRGVEQYF.